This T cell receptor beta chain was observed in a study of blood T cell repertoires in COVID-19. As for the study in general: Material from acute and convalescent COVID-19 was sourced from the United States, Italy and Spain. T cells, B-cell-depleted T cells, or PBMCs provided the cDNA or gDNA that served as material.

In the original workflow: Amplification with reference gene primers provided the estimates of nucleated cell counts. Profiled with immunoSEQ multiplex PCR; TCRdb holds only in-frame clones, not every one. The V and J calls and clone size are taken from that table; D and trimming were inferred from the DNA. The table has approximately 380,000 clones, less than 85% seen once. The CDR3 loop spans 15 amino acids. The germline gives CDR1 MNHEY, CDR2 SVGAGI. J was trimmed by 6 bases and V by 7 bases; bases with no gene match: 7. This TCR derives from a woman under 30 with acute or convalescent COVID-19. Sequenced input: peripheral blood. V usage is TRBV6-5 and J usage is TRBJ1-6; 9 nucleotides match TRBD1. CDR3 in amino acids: CASIPQGAVNSPLHF. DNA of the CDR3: TGTGCCAGCATTCCACAGGGGGCTGTTAATTCACCCCTCCACTTT.